The 18 T cell receptor beta chains given below trace back to one sample, sequenced in a study of tumor-infiltrating lymphocytes in primary liver carcinoma. Using a constant-region primer together with ProtoScript II reverse transcriptase, TCR beta cDNA was made from around 0.55 ug of total RNA. Sequencing libraries for TCR beta derived from three nested multiplex PCR rounds that used slightly modified ARM-PCR. For roughly 10 cycles apiece, the opening two PCR rounds ran with TRBV1-TRBV30 forward primers and a C-beta reverse primer. MiXCR was run by TCRdb on the multiplex PCR reads, yielding one entry per CDR3 protein. The sample consists of fewer than 80,000 distinct CDR3 sequences, 69% of them appearing once. From 20-30 mg of unsorted bulk tissue, DNA and RNA were co-extracted together. Sample: tumor-adjacent normal liver tissue. The receptors here all came from a middle-aged man with primary liver carcinoma and hepatitis B virus infection.

In this sample, this clonotype is medium-sized. The chain uses TRBV11-2 and TRBJ2-1; maybe TRBD1 (5 bases). The germline gives CDR1 SGHAT, CDR2 FQNNGV. The CDR3 sequence is 11 residues long. The V gene lost 1 base and the J gene lost 14 bases, with 9 bases spanning the gap. CDR3 nucleotides: TGTGCCAGCAGCTTAGCAGGGATGGAGTTCTTC. It is translated as CASSLAGMEFF.

Details on this clonotype: A clone one base away is much larger, so this may be a read error. The V call is TRBV28, the J call TRBJ2-5; 10 nucleotides align to TRBD2. Germline V gene data show CDR1 as MDHEN and CDR2 as SYDVKM. The length of the CDR3 is 15 residues. CDR3 DNA sequence: TGTGCCAGCAGTTCGGGGACTAGCGATCGAGAGACCAAGTACTTC. This sequence encodes CASSSGTSDRETKYF.

Concerning this clonotype: Sequence at one end of the junction differs from germline and may be a read error. This chain connects TRBV12-3 or TRBV12-4 to TRBJ1-5; TRBD1 agrees at 8 bases. This CDR3 has 14 amino acids. The CDR3 sequence: CGSNRTGSNQPQHF. CDR3 in DNA: TGTGGCAGCAATAGGACAGGGAGCAATCAGCCCCAGCATTTT.

As regards this clonotype: The junction and the germline gene differ at one end; a read error may be behind it. This chain uses TRBV12-5 with TRBJ2-4; possible D gene TRBD2, 5 bases. Germline V gene lookup returns CDR1 LGHNT and CDR2 FRNRAP. This CDR3 is built from 15 residues. The CDR3 DNA sequence: TGTGCTAGTGGTTTAAGAGGGTTAGCCAAAAACATTGAGTACTTC. Translation gives CASGLRGLAKNIEYF.

As to this clonotype: A much larger clone sits a single nucleotide away, making a read error possible. The chain couples TRBV11-2 to TRBJ2-2; D possibly corresponds to TRBD1 (7 bases). In germline, CDR1 is SGHAT, CDR2 FQNNGV. This CDR3 spans 16 amino acids. DNA for the CDR3: TGTACCAGCAGCATCGACAGGGTAGGGAGGACCGGGGAGCTGTTTTTT. Translating it yields CTSSIDRVGRTGELFF.

On this clonotype: The junction departs from germline at one end; a sequencing error may be responsible. CDR3 in amino acids: CASSPYRTRVSYNERFF. The CDR3 nucleotides read TGTGCCAGCAGCCCCTACCGGACTAGAGTGTCCTACAATGAGCGGTTCTTC. The V call is TRBV5-6, the J call TRBJ2-1, with 7 bases matching TRBD2. Germline-derived CDR1 and CDR2 are SGHDT and YYEEEE. The CDR3 consists of 17 residues. Filled out from reference TRBV5-6 and TRBJ2-1, the complete variable domain reads DAGVTQSPTHLIKTRGQQVTLRCSPKSGHDTVSWYQQALGQGPQFIFQYYEEEERQRGNFPDRFSGHQFPNYSSELNVNALLLGDSALYLCASSPYRTRVSYNERFFGPGTRLTVL.

Comments on this clonotype: Germline and junction disagree at one end, which may indicate a read error. The rearrangement links TRBV11-2 to TRBJ2-1; D is tentatively TRBD1 or TRBD2 (5 bases each). CDR3 length equals 19 residues. Germline loops: CDR1 SGHAT, CDR2 FQNNGV. Here the CDR3 DNA reads TGTGCCAACAGCTTAGATGGGAGATTCAACGGGACCCTTTACAATGAGCAGTTATTC. This sequence encodes CANSLDGRFNGTLYNEQLF.

A remark on this clonotype: The junction departs from the called germline gene at one end, perhaps through a read error. The chain carries TRBV6-5 and TRBJ2-7; 8 bases agree with TRBD2. The CDR3 spans 15 residues. Germline loops: CDR1 MNHEY, CDR2 SVGAGI. This chain's CDR3 is CVSSWGRSGSSEQYF. CDR3 sequence (DNA): TGTGTCAGCAGTTGGGGGAGGAGCGGGAGCAGCGAGCAGTATTTC.

As concerns this clonotype: The junction departs from germline at one end; a sequencing error may be responsible. CDR3 DNA sequence: TGTGCCAGCGTCGGGATAAGGAACACTGAGGCTTTCTTT. It translates to CASVGIRNTEAFF. This chain connects TRBV12-3 or TRBV12-4 to TRBJ1-1; D ambiguous. The CDR3 runs 13 residues.

Details on this clonotype: At one end, the junction sequence differs from germline, possibly due to a read error. This chain uses TRBV11-1 with TRBJ2-4; a weak D match, TRBD2 (6 bases). The CDR3 covers 20 residues. Germline lookup yields CDR1 SGHAT and CDR2 FQDESV (reference sequence). CDR3 DNA sequence: TGTGCAAGCAGCTCAGGGACCCGGGACGGGGGAGATTTAGCCAAAAACTTTCAGTACTTC. Amino acids: CASSSGTRDGGDLAKNFQYF.

As for this clonotype: Without the conserved terminal phenylalanine or tryptophan, this CDR3 likely stems from a read error. Because the CDR3's place on the DNA is in doubt, the DNA is left out and the CDR3 is given as listed by TCRdb. The chain links TRBV11-3 to TRBJ2-7; the table's TRBD1 call for D was not verified on the DNA. Germline CDR1 reads SGHNT; CDR2 reads YENEEA. The CDR3 region is 14 residues in length, termini included. The CDR3 spells CASSPGEGDYERYL.

V is TRBV6-1 and J is TRBJ1-2; D is uncertain. The V and J ends lost 6 bases and 4 bases respectively, with 15 bases between them. The CDR3 contains 14 residues. Germline values: CDR1 MNHNS, CDR2 SASEGT. The CDR3 sequence is CASRPQIQSYGYTF. The CDR3, as DNA: TGTGCCAGCAGGCCACAGATCCAAAGCTATGGCTACACCTTC.

Worth noting for this clonotype: At one of its ends the junction is not consistent with the germline gene, which may arise from a read error. CDR3 nucleotide sequence: TGTGCCAGCAGGGAGGTGACAATCCTCTCCAACGAGCAGTCCTTC. Its translation is CASREVTILSNEQSF. The chain joins TRBV11-1 to TRBJ2-1; D possibly corresponds to TRBD2 (5 bases). The CDR3 length is 15 residues. Germline-derived CDR1 and CDR2 are SGHAT and FQDESV (reference sequence).

Of note for this clonotype: Likely a read error: the CDR3 ends without its conserved phenylalanine or tryptophan. This chain uses TRBV18 with TRBJ2-7, with 12 bases fitting TRBD1. Germline lookup yields CDR1 KGHSH and CDR2 LQKENI. With 0 bases clipped from V and 5 bases from J, the junction kept 2 bases outside the gene matches. The CDR3 covers 15 residues. CDR3 residues: CASSPPGQGAHEQYY. As DNA, the CDR3 is TGTGCCAGCTCACCACCGGGACAGGGGGCCCACGAGCAGTACTAC.

With respect to this clonotype: This may come from a read error, since a much larger clone is one base off. The chain employs TRBV7-2 and TRBJ2-7; a weak D match, TRBD2 (6 bases). The CDR3 loop spans 14 amino acids. The germline V gene encodes CDR1 SGHTA and CDR2 FQGNSA. The CDR3, as DNA: TGTGTCAGCAGCTTAGCTCCTAGCGCCTACGAGCAGTACTTC. Protein sequence: CVSSLAPSAYEQYF.

Points on this clonotype: A read error may explain this, as a much larger clone is one base away. V usage is TRBV6-4 and J usage is TRBJ2-3; TRBD2 matches 12 bases. Germline values: CDR1 MRHNA, CDR2 SNTAGT. The CDR3 length is 15 residues. CDR3 bases: TGTGCCGGCAGTGAGCTAGCGGGAGGGCCGGATACGCAGTATTTT. Translation gives CAGSELAGGPDTQYF.

The chain recombines TRBV2 with TRBJ2-3; D might be TRBD2 (6 bases). The CDR3 runs 14 residues. V gave up 4 bases and J gave up 7 bases, with 15 bases separating them. From germline, CDR1 is SNHLY and CDR2 FYNNEI. CDR3 bases: TGTGCCAGCAGTGTGACTAGTGGGCGAAATACGCAGTATTTT. Translated: CASSVTSGRNTQYF.

Points on this clonotype: A much larger clonotype is one base distant, so this may be a read error. This chain uses TRBV7-9 with TRBJ2-2; the match to TRBD1 covers 7 bases. CDR3 size: 15 residues. V trimming: 5 bases; J trimming: 7 bases; junction bases outside the gene matches: 10. Germline CDR1 is SEHNR and CDR2 is FQNEAQ (reference sequence). CDR3 DNA sequence: TGTGCCAGCAGCGAACTACAGGGGTCTGGCGGGGAGCTGTTTTTT. Its translation: CASSELQGSGGELFF.